A selection of T cell receptor beta chains follows, all from one sample in a study of shared clonotypes between healthy human individuals. TCRdb's copy holds only in-frame clones and misses some; the assay was immunoSEQ multiplex PCR. The table has fewer than 1.8 million clones, roughly 98.5% seen once. Sequences were obtained from naive CD4+ T cells sorted from blood. These receptors were obtained from a man younger than 45 in good health. The CDR3 runs from the conserved cysteine through the conserved F or W. The D gene is left open where the match is weak. Not every row has a clone size; where given, it reads once, few, many or a size class.

abundance	d_gene	v_gene	j_gene	CDR3nt	CDR3aa
.	TRBD1	TRBV7-2	TRBJ1-5	TGTGCCAGCAGCTTAGCGCGGTCCGGGACAGGGGGCTACAATCAGCCCCAGCATTTT	CASSLARSGTGGYNQPQHF
.	.	TRBV5-1	TRBJ1-2	TGCGCCAGCAGCTTGACAGTGTTACGCTCCCTAAACTATGGCTACACCTTC	CASSLTVLRSLNYGYTF
.	TRBD1	TRBV28	TRBJ1-2	TGTGCCAGCAGACCCGGGACAGGGGTTTTAGGCTACACCTTC	CASRPGTGVLGYTF
.	TRBD2	TRBV11-3	TRBJ2-3	TGTGCCAGCAGCTTTCGGACTAGCGGGACCAGCACAGATACGCAGTATTTT	CASSFRTSGTSTDTQYF
.	TRBD1	TRBV5-1	TRBJ1-2	TGCGCCAGCAGCACAGGGGACTATGGCTACACCTTC	CASSTGDYGYTF
few	.	TRBV2	TRBJ2-5	TGTGCCAGCACCGCGATAGAGACCCAGTACTTC	CASTAIETQYF
once	TRBD2	TRBV9	TRBJ2-1	TGTGCCAGCAGCGTAGATTTTCGAGCGGGAGGGGTCAATGAGCAGTTCTTC	CASSVDFRAGGVNEQFF
.	.	TRBV7-9	TRBJ2-3	TGTGCCAGTGCTACCATACAGACAGATACGCAGTATTTT	CASATIQTDTQYF
.	TRBD1	TRBV18	TRBJ2-1	TGTGCCAGCTCCCGAGTCCGGGACAGGGGAGTCAATGAGCAGTTCTTC	CASSRVRDRGVNEQFF
.	.	TRBV7-9	TRBJ2-3	TGTGCCAGCCGAAGGCACATCACAGATACGCAGTATTTT	CASRRHITDTQYF
.	.	TRBV4-3	TRBJ2-4	TGCGCCAGCAGCCAAGATAATAGGGGAGGAGAGAACATTCAGTACTTC	CASSQDNRGGENIQYF
.	.	TRBV20-1	TRBJ1-1	TGCAGCCTAAACACTGAAGCTTTCTTT	CSLNTEAFF
.	.	TRBV7-9	TRBJ1-5	TGTGCCAGCAGCTCACAAAATCAGCCCCAGCATTTT	CASSSQNQPQHF
.	.	TRBV11-2	TRBJ2-7	TGTGCCAGCAGCTTAGACGGCTACGAGCAGTACTTC	CASSLDGYEQYF
.	TRBD2	TRBV11-2	TRBJ2-7	TGTGCCAGCAGCTCAACCAACGTACTAGCGGGAGGGTTCTACGAGCAGTACTTC	CASSSTNVLAGGFYEQYF
.	.	TRBV10-3	TRBJ2-1	TGTGCCATCAGTGAGGAAAAGACCTACAATGAGCAGTTCTTC	CAISEEKTYNEQFF
.	.	TRBV6-5	TRBJ1-1	TGTGCCAGCTTAAGGTACACTGAAGCTTTCTTT	CASLRYTEAFF
.	.	TRBV6-1	TRBJ2-2	TGTGCCAGCAGTGCACTTACCGACAGTGGCGGGGAGCTGTTTTTT	CASSALTDSGGELFF
.	.	TRBV28	TRBJ2-7	TGTGCCAGCAGCTACACAGGGAGGCACGAGCAGTACTTC	CASSYTGRHEQYF
few	.	TRBV7-2	TRBJ2-7	TGTGCCAGCAGCCCTAAGTACGAGCAGTACTTC	CASSPKYEQYF
.	.	TRBV6-5	TRBJ1-5	TGTGCCAGCAGTGGACCAGGGGTGAATCAGCCCCAGCATTTT	CASSGPGVNQPQHF
.	.	TRBV18	TRBJ1-5	TGTGCCAGCTCACTTTACAGGGGCAATCAGCCCCAGCATTTT	CASSLYRGNQPQHF
.	.	TRBV30	TRBJ2-1	TGTGCCTGGAGTGTGTGGGGGACAAATGAGCAGTTCTTC	CAWSVWGTNEQFF
.	TRBD1	TRBV7-9	TRBJ2-7	TGTGCCAGCAGGGGACAGAGGTACTTC	CASRGQRYF
.	.	TRBV6-1	TRBJ2-3	TGTGCCAGCAGCCCTTGGGGTATCATAACAGATACGCAGTATTTT	CASSPWGIITDTQYF
.	TRBD2	TRBV5-6	TRBJ2-7	TGTGCCAGCTCTAGCGGAGAATACGAGCAGTACTTC	CASSSGEYEQYF
.	TRBD2	TRBV10-3	TRBJ2-7	TGTGCCATCACTCCTAGGGCTAGCGGCCCTCTCGGGCAGTACTTC	CAITPRASGPLGQYF
.	.	TRBV28	TRBJ1-2	TGTGCCAGCAGTTTAGGCTTGGGGGTTATGGGCTACACCTTC	CASSLGLGVMGYTF
.	TRBD2	TRBV5-1	TRBJ2-2	TGCGCCAGCAGCTTGTTCGGGACTAGCGAGTATGCCGGGGAGCTGTTTTTT	CASSLFGTSEYAGELFF
.	TRBD2	TRBV12-5	TRBJ2-3	TGTGCTAGTGGTTCTGGGGGGGGAGGAGCTACGCAGTATTTT	CASGSGGGGATQYF
once	TRBD2	TRBV2	TRBJ2-1	TGTGCCAGCAAACAGACTAGCGGGAGTGAGCAGTTCTTC	CASKQTSGSEQFF
.	TRBD1	TRBV19	TRBJ1-2	TGTGCCAGTAACACAGGGGGCGCTTGGCAGGACGGCTACACCTTC	CASNTGGAWQDGYTF
.	TRBD1	TRBV6-6	TRBJ2-5	TGTGCCAGCAGTTACTCCGGGACAGGTCGGTCCCAGTACTTC	CASSYSGTGRSQYF
.	.	TRBV18	TRBJ2-2	TGTGCCAGCTCACCAGTGGATGGTCCCGGGGAGCTGTTTTTT	CASSPVDGPGELFF
.	.	TRBV28	TRBJ1-5	TGTGCCAGCAGTTTAATGGGGCCCCAGCATTTT	CASSLMGPQHF
.	TRBD1	TRBV29-1	TRBJ1-2	TGCAGCGTTGAAGGTCCGGGACAGGGGAACTATGGCTACACCTTC	CSVEGPGQGNYGYTF
once	.	TRBV5-4	TRBJ1-1	TGTGCCAGCAGCCCCTACCAGGTGATGGTCACTGAAGCTTTCTTT	CASSPYQVMVTEAFF
.	.	TRBV6-1	TRBJ1-5	TGTGCCAGCAGTGAACGGGGCTTTGGACAGCCCCAGCATTTT	CASSERGFGQPQHF
.	.	TRBV7-2	TRBJ2-5	TGTGCCAGCAGCCCCATTTTTCCACAAGAGACCCAGTACTTC	CASSPIFPQETQYF
.	.	TRBV9	TRBJ2-1	TGTGCCAGCAGCGTAGGCGCAGGGGTCTACAATGAGCAGTTCTTC	CASSVGAGVYNEQFF
.	.	TRBV28	TRBJ2-7	TGTGCCAGCAGTTTGCCCACGGTGGGGTCTACGCGGAGGGACTTC	CASSLPTVGSTRRDF
.	.	TRBV6-5	TRBJ2-5	TGTGCCAGCAGTTCAACGGGACGCCAGTACCAAGAGACCCAGTACTTC	CASSSTGRQYQETQYF
once	.	TRBV18	TRBJ1-3	TGTGCCAGCTCACCACCCGGACACGGCTCTGGAAACACCATATATTTT	CASSPPGHGSGNTIYF
.	.	TRBV27	TRBJ2-7	TGTGCCAGCAGTTTATACGGGAACTCCTACGAGCAGTACTTC	CASSLYGNSYEQYF
.	TRBD1	TRBV18	TRBJ2-2	TGTGCCAGCTCAGTGGGACAGAAGAACACCGGGGAGCTGTTTTTT	CASSVGQKNTGELFF
.	TRBD2	TRBV11-3	TRBJ2-1	TGTGCCAGCAGCCGAGGACTAGCGGGGTACAATGAGCAGTTCTTC	CASSRGLAGYNEQFF
.	TRBD2	TRBV2	TRBJ2-1	TGTGCCAGCAGTCTAGCGGGAGCAGACAATGAGCAGTTCTTC	CASSLAGADNEQFF
.	.	TRBV4-3	TRBJ2-3	TGCGCCAGCAGCCAAGATCCGCGGAGCACAGATACGCAGTATTTT	CASSQDPRSTDTQYF
.	.	TRBV5-1	TRBJ2-7	TGCGCCAGCAGCCTTAATCGGGAGTACGAGCAGTACTTC	CASSLNREYEQYF
.	TRBD2	TRBV5-4	TRBJ2-1	TGTGCCAGCAGCTTCCTAGCGGGAGGCCGGTGGGCCCGGAATGAGCAGTTCTTC	CASSFLAGGRWARNEQFF
.	TRBD2	TRBV14	TRBJ2-6	TGTGCCAGCGCGAGAGGACTAGCGGGAGTTGGGGCCAACGTCCTGACTTTC	CASARGLAGVGANVLTF
.	TRBD1	TRBV5-1	TRBJ1-4	TGCGCCAGCAGAGGGACAGCAACTAATGAAAAACTGTTTTTT	CASRGTATNEKLFF
.	.	TRBV7-2	TRBJ2-3	TGTGCCAGCAGCTCACGTGGGTTGGGGCTAGGGTGGCCAGATACGCAGTATTTT	CASSSRGLGLGWPDTQYF
.	.	TRBV7-2	TRBJ1-1	TGTGCCAGCAGCCCACTAGGTACTGAAGCTTTCTTT	CASSPLGTEAFF
once	TRBD1	TRBV6-5	TRBJ2-7	TGTGCCAGCAGCGGGACAGCCTTCTACGAGCAGTACTTC	CASSGTAFYEQYF
.	TRBD2	TRBV6-5	TRBJ2-5	TGTGCCAGCAGTTACCGACCAGCGGGACCCCAAGAGACCCAGTACTTC	CASSYRPAGPQETQYF
.	TRBD1	TRBV7-3	TRBJ2-1	TGTGCCAGCAGCACAGGGGCGGCCTACAATGAGCAGTTCTTC	CASSTGAAYNEQFF
.	TRBD2	TRBV15	TRBJ2-7	TGTGCCACCAGCAGAGTCCCTAGCGGGAGGTTCCACGAGCAGTACTTC	CATSRVPSGRFHEQYF
.	TRBD2	TRBV15	TRBJ2-1	TGTGCCACCAGCACCGGTAAACTAGCGTCGGACAATGAGCAGTTCTTC	CATSTGKLASDNEQFF
.	TRBD2	TRBV19	TRBJ2-1	TGTGCCAGTAAAGGACTAGCGGGAGGATACAATGAGCAGTTCTTC	CASKGLAGGYNEQFF